This TCR beta chain came from a study of blood T cell repertoires in COVID-19. A few counts support this clone. Enrollees, about 18 to 89 years old, lived in 24 US areas. Germline loops: CDR1 SGDLS, CDR2 YYNGEE. Trimming removed 0 bases from V and 4 bases from J; junction bases left unmatched: 8. This CDR3 has 16 residues. As handled by the study authors: Estimation of nucleated cell counts was performed using reference gene primer amplification. The method was immunoSEQ multiplex PCR; TCRdb's version includes in-frame clones alone and lacks a portion of them. The V and J calls and the clone size are those of that table, but D and trimming were determined from the DNA. This table holds 300,000 to 450,000 clones, about 88% found once.

Sequencing used PBMCs or T cells enriched from blood (not recorded which). This chain connects TRBV9 to TRBJ2-7; TRBD2 matches 9 bases. The receptor was isolated from a woman aged 25 to 45 who had recovered from COVID-19. The CDR3 sequence is CASSVGNPSGAYEQYF. The DNA for the CDR3 is TGTGCCAGCAGCGTAGGTAATCCTAGCGGGGCTTACGAGCAGTACTTC.